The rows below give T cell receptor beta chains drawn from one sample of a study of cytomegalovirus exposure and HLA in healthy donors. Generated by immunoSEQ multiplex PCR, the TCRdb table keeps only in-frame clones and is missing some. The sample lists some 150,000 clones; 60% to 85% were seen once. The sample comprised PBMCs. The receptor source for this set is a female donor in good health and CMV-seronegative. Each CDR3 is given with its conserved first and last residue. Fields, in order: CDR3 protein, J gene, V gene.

CDR3aa: CASSDSPSGSDTQYF
j_gene: TRBJ2-3
v_gene: TRBV6-4

CDR3aa: CASSPATGSYEQYF
j_gene: TRBJ2-7
v_gene: TRBV6-1

CDR3aa: CASSTGRREGGYTF
j_gene: TRBJ1-2
v_gene: TRBV19

CDR3aa: CASSPIGTGGQAFF
j_gene: TRBJ1-1
v_gene: TRBV18

CDR3aa: CSVGGGSSGASYNEQFF
j_gene: TRBJ2-1
v_gene: TRBV29-1

CDR3aa: CASSLNRGETETQYF
j_gene: TRBJ2-5
v_gene: TRBV28

CDR3aa: CAWSPDRGNTIYF
j_gene: TRBJ1-3
v_gene: TRBV30

CDR3aa: CASSWATNTEAFF
j_gene: TRBJ1-1
v_gene: TRBV28

CDR3aa: CASSLQVEDTIYF
j_gene: TRBJ1-3
v_gene: TRBV5-1

CDR3aa: CASSSPGFSYNEQFF
j_gene: TRBJ2-1
v_gene: TRBV7-9

CDR3aa: CASSRGQSSNQPQHF
j_gene: TRBJ1-5
v_gene: TRBV6-6

CDR3aa: CASSLTLAPNEQFF
j_gene: TRBJ2-1
v_gene: TRBV5-6

CDR3aa: CASRLAGGPKNIQYF
j_gene: TRBJ2-4
v_gene: TRBV7-9

CDR3aa: CASSLLGGGTGELFF
j_gene: TRBJ2-2
v_gene: TRBV7-3

CDR3aa: CAWSPLDSSRGRGYGYTF
j_gene: TRBJ1-2
v_gene: TRBV30

CDR3aa: CASSIADGMNTEAFF
j_gene: TRBJ1-1
v_gene: TRBV19